The 10 T cell receptor beta chains below were found in one sample sequenced in a study of T cell responses to AZD1222 COVID-19 vaccine. TCRdb keeps only in-frame clones here, not all; method: immunoSEQ multiplex PCR. The top ten clones hold 18% of a sample with 90,000 to 120,000 clones, 75% to 90% of them seen once. The sequencing here drew on peripheral blood, taken on day 0 of AZD1222 vaccination. The receptors were gathered from an adult in good health.

V and J are TRBV28 and TRBJ1-2; no clear D gene. V shed 5 bases and J shed 7 bases, with 8 bases lying between them. The CDR3 loop spans 11 amino acids. Germline CDR1 is MDHEN and CDR2 is SYDVKM. The CDR3 nucleotides are TGTGCCAGCAGTGCTTTTTTTGGCTACACCTTC. Protein sequence: CASSAFFGYTF.

J is TRBJ1-2 and V is TRBV15, with D unresolved. Per germline, CDR1 LNHNV and CDR2 YYDKDF (reference sequence). CDR3 length: 13 amino acids. Trimming left V 0 bases short and J 8 bases short, with 10 bases between. CDR3 sequence: CATSRDIADGYTF. Written as DNA, the CDR3 is TGTGCCACCAGCAGAGATATCGCCGACGGCTACACCTTC.

This clone was recorded a few times. Written as DNA, the CDR3 is TGCGCCAGCAGCTTAACCCCTTCGGGCAAAGAGACCCAGTACTTC. This codes for CASSLTPSGKETQYF. This chain uses TRBV5-1 with TRBJ2-5, with D unclear. CDR1 SGHRS and CDR2 YFSETQ come from the germline V gene. CDR3 size: 15 residues. Trimming left V 2 bases short and J 3 bases short, with 14 bases between. Full variable domain (remainder filled in from reference TRBV5-1 and TRBJ2-5): KAGVTQTPRYLIKTRGQQVTLSCSPISGHRSVSWYQQTPGQGLQFLFEYFSETQRNKGNFPGRFSGRQFSNSRSEMNVSTLELGDSALYLCASSLTPSGKETQYFGPGTRLLVL.

V gene TRBV4-1 combines with J gene TRBJ1-3, with D perhaps TRBD1 (5 bases). CDR3 length: 19 amino acids. V gave up 0 bases and J gave up 1 base, with 19 bases separating them. In germline, CDR1 is MGHRA, CDR2 YSYEKL. This CDR3 is CASSQDRTYQGGSGNTIYF. The CDR3 DNA reads TGCGCCAGCAGCCAAGATAGAACGTACCAGGGTGGGTCTGGAAACACCATATATTTT.

Concerning this clone itself: The missing conserved phenylalanine or tryptophan at the end of this CDR3 makes a read error likely. The chain is built from TRBV5-6 and TRBJ1-6; D is undetermined. With 4 bases removed from V and 8 bases from J, the gap between germline ends came to 10 bases. Germline-derived CDR1 and CDR2 are SGHDT and YYEEEE. The CDR3 extends over 13 amino acids. The CDR3 bases are TGTGCCAGCAGCAATCAAGGGTATTCACCCCTCCACCTT. Translation: CASSNQGYSPLHL.

This clone showed up just once. The chain links TRBV5-4 to TRBJ2-6; the D is unclear. CDR3 length equals 14 residues. Germline V CDR1 and CDR2: SGHNT, YYREEE (reference sequence). The germline V and J ends were trimmed by 2 bases and 0 bases, with 3 bases remaining between them. The CDR3 sequence: CASSLFSGANVLTF. The CDR3 DNA is TGTGCCAGCAGCTTATTCTCTGGGGCCAACGTCCTGACTTTC.

This clone showed up just a few times. The rearrangement links TRBV12-3 or TRBV12-4 to TRBJ1-1; possibly TRBD1 for D (5 bases). The CDR3 runs to 12 residues. V was cut by 0 bases and J by 11 bases, with 10 bases left in between. CDR3 amino acids: CASSLAAGRAFF. In DNA form, the CDR3 reads TGTGCCAGCAGTTTAGCGGCAGGGAGGGCTTTCTTT.

The DNA of the CDR3 is TGTGCCAGCAGTGAAGTCCAAGCCGGTGGAAACACCATATATTTT. It specifies CASSEVQAGGNTIYF. The chain is built from TRBV6-1 and TRBJ1-3; D gene uncertain. The CDR3 loop spans 15 amino acids. The V gene's germline CDR1 is MNHNS and CDR2 SASEGT. The V end lost 1 base, the J end lost 3 bases, and 10 bases lay between the germline ends.

The V gene is TRBV2, the J gene TRBJ2-7; 8 bases line up with TRBD2. Trimming took 8 bases from V and 6 from J; bases not matched to a gene: 9. Germline CDR1 and CDR2: SNHLY and FYNNEI. The CDR3 spans 13 residues. The CDR3 sequence: CASWAAGGLEQYF. DNA for the CDR3: TGTGCCAGCTGGGCCGCGGGAGGCCTCGAGCAGTACTTC.

V and J are TRBV7-2 and TRBJ2-1; TRBD1 matches at 10 bases. V lost 5 bases, J lost 4 bases, and 5 bases stayed unmatched. The CDR3 length is 15 residues. Germline lookup yields CDR1 SGHTA and CDR2 FQGNSA. CDR3 in DNA: TGTGCCAGCAGCAGAGACAGGGGGCTTTACAATGAGCAGTTCTTC. Protein sequence: CASSRDRGLYNEQFF.